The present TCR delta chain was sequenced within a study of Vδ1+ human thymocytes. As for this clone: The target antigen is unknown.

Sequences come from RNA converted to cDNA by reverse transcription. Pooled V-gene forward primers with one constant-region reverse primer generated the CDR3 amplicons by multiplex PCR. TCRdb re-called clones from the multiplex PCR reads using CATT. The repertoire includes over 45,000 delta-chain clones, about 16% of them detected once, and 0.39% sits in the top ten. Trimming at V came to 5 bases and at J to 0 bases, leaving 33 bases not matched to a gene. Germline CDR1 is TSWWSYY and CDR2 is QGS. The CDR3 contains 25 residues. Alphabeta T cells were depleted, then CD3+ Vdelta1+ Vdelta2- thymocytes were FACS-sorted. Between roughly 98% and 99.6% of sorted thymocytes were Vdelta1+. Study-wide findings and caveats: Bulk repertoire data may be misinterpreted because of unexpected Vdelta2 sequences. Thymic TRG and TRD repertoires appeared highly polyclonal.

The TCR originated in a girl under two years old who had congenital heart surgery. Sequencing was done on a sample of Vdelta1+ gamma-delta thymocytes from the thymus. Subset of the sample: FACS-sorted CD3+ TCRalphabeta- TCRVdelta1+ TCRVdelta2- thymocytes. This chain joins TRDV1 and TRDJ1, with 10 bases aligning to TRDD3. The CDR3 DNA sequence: TGTGCTCTTGGGAGGTTTCTTCCTACGCCTGGAGATGGGGGATACTTTTGCCTGTACACCGATAAACTCATCTTT. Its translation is CALGRFLPTPGDGGYFCLYTDKLIF.